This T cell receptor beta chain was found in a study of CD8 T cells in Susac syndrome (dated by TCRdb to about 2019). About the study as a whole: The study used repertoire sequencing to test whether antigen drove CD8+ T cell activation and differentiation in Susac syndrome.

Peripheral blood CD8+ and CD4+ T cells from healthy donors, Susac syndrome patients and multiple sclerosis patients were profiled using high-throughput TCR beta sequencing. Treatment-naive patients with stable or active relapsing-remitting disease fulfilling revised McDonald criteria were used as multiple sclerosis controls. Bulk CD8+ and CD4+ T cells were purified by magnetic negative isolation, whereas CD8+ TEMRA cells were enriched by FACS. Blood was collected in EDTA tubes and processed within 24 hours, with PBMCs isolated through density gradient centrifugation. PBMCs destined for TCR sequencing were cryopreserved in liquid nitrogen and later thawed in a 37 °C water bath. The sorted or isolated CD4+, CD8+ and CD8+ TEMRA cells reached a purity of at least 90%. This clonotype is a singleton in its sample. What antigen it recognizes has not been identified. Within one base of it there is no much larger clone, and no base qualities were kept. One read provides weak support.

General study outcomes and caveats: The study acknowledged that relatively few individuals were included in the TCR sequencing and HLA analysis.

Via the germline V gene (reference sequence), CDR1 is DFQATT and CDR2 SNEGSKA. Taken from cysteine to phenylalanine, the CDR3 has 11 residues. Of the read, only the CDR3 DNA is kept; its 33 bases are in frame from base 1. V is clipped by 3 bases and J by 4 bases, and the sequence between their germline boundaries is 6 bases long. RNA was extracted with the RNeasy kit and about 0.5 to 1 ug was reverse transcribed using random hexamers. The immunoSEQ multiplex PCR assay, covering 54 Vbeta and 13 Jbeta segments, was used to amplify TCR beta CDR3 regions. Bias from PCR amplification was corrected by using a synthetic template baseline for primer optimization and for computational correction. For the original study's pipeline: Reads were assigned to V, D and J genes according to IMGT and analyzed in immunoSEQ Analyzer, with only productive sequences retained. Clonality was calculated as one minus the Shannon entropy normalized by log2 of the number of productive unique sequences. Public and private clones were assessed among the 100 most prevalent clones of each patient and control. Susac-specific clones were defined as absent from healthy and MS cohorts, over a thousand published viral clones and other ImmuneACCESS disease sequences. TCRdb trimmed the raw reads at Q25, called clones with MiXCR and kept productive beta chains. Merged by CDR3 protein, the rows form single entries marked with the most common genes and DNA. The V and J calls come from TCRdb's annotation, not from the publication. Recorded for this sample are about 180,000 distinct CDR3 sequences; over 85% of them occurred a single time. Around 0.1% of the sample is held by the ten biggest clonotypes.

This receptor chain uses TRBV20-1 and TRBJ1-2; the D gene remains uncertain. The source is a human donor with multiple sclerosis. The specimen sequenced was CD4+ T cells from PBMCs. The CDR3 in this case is CSARDGYGYTF. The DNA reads TGCAGTGCTAGGGACGGCTATGGCTACACCTTC.